Listed here are 4 T cell receptor beta chains from one sample, sequenced in a study of blood T cells in healthy people across ages. Together with a sample-barcoded 5' primer, a J-beta primer mix was included in a second PCR lasting about 6 to 11 cycles. TCRdb re-called the 5' RACE reads with MiXCR, one entry per CDR3 protein. The sample lists some 890,000 distinct CDR3 sequences, about 29% seen once, with about 9.4% in the top ten. The same specimen was also included in a second study, on T cells of mothers and their children.

Sequencing used blood. The receptor source for this set is a woman between 40 and 50 years old in good health.

This clonotype was seen ten or more times. V usage is TRBV7-2 and J usage is TRBJ2-3; D possibly corresponds to TRBD1 (5 bases). The germline CDR1 and CDR2 sequences are SGHTA and FQGNSA. The length of the CDR3 is 14 residues. V was clipped by 4 bases and J by 8 bases, with 16 bases between them. DNA of the CDR3: TGTGCCAGCAGCTCAGGGCCCACCAGTGGTACGCAGTATTTT. It encodes CASSSGPTSGTQYF.

The V gene is TRBV2, the J gene TRBJ2-7, with D possibly TRBD2 on 5 matching bases. Germline-derived CDR1 and CDR2 are SNHLY and FYNNEI. The CDR3 consists of 13 residues. V was clipped by 2 bases and J by 3 bases, with 8 bases between them. The DNA of the CDR3 is TGTGCCAGCAGTGAACCCGAGGGCTACGAGCAGTACTTC. Translating it yields CASSEPEGYEQYF. The full variable domain, its missing parts supplied by reference TRBV2 and TRBJ2-7, is EPEVTQTPSHQVTQMGQEVILRCVPISNHLYFYWYRQILGQKVEFLVSFYNNEISEKSEIFDDQFSVERPDGSNFTLKIRSTKLEDSAMYFCASSEPEGYEQYFGPGTRLTVT.

A remark on this clonotype: This may come from a read error, since a much larger clone is one base off. The rearrangement joins TRBV5-1 to TRBJ1-2; D possibly corresponds to TRBD1 (5 bases). CDR1 SGHRS and CDR2 YFSETQ come from the germline V gene. CDR3 length: 14 residues. Deletions cut 4 bases from V and 2 bases from J, with 12 bases between. The CDR3 nucleotides are TGCGCCAGCAGCGAGGACGGGGGGAACTATGGCTACACCTTC. It encodes CASSEDGGNYGYTF.

V and J are TRBV7-3 and TRBJ2-1, with TRBD2 identical over 11 bases. Trimming at V came to 1 base and at J to 4 bases, leaving 9 bases not matched to a gene. There are 18 residues in the CDR3. Germline CDR1 SGHTA, CDR2 FQGTGA. CDR3 bases: TGTGCCAGCAGCTTAAATATGCCGATAGCGGGGGGGTACAATGAGCAGTTCTTC. It is translated as CASSLNMPIAGGYNEQFF.